This T cell receptor (beta chain) was sequenced in a study of T cell clonality in common variable immunodeficiency. Assay used: immunoSEQ multiplex PCR; TCRdb lists only in-frame clones, some missing. The sample yields about 28,000 clones, without any singletons. This clone has only a few counts. Sequenced input: peripheral blood mononuclear cells. This TCR came from a person between 18 and 75 years old in good health.

CDR3 amino acids: CASSLSDRGPSPLHF. The DNA read from the CDR3 is TGTGCCAGCAGCTTAAGCGACAGGGGGCCTTCACCC. The chain couples TRBV7-6 to TRBJ1-6; 10 nucleotides agree with TRBD1. The read ends 3 residues early relative to the CDR3; the germline J gene fills the gap. The CDR3 has 15 residues. Looked up from germline, CDR1 is SGHVS and CDR2 is FNYEAQ. V gave up 2 bases and J gave up 9 bases; unmatched junction bases: 4.